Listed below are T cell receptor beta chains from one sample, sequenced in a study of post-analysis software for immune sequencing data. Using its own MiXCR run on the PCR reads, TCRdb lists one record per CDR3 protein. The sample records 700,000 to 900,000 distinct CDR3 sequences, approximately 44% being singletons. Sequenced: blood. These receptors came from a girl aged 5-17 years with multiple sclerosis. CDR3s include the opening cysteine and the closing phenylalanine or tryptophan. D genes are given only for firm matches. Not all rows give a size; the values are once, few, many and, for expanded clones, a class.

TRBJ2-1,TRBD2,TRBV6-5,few,TGTGCCAGCAGACATCCTAGCGGGGGGAACTACAATGAGCAGTTCTTC,CASRHPSGGNYNEQFF
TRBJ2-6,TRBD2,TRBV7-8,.,TGTGCCAGCAGCTTAGCACTAGCGGGAAACTCTGGGGCCAACGTCCTGACTTTC,CASSLALAGNSGANVLTF
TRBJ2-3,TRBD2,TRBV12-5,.,TGTGCTAGTGGACCTCCCCTAGCGGGAGGGCCGACAGATACGCAGTATTTT,CASGPPLAGGPTDTQYF
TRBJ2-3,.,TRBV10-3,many,TGTGCCATCAGTGAGGGGGGTAGCGGAAGCACAGATACGCAGTATTTT,CAISEGGSGSTDTQYF
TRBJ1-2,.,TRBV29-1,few,TGCAGCACTGACGACAGAGCTAACTATGGCTACACCTTC,CSTDDRANYGYTF
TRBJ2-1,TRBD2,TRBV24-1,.,TGTGCCACCGCATGGGGGAGGGACGTCAATGAGCAGTTCTTC,CATAWGRDVNEQFF
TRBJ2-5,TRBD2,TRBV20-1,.,TGCAGTGCTAGAGAGGGAGGGAGCGAACCCACAGAGACCCAGTACTTC,CSAREGGSEPTETQYF
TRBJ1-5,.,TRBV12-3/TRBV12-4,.,TGTGCCAGCACCCTTGGCGGTGCAGGGGCGAACAATCAGCCCCAGCATTTT,CASTLGGAGANNQPQHF
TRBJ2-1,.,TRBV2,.,TGTGCCAGCGGTGGCTTTCGGGATGAGCAGTTCTTC,CASGGFRDEQFF
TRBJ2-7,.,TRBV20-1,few,TGCAGTGCTAGAGAGGACGGGTACGAGCAGTACTTC,CSAREDGYEQYF
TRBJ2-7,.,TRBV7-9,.,TGTGCCAGCAGCTTTGATTTCGGATCCTACGAGCAGTACTTC,CASSFDFGSYEQYF
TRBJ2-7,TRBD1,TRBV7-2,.,TGTGCCAGCAGCTCCCAAACAGGGGATCTCTCCTACGAGCAGTACTTC,CASSSQTGDLSYEQYF
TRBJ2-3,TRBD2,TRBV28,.,TGTGCCAGCAGTCCACGCCGGACTAGCGGGGGCACAGATACGCAGTATTTT,CASSPRRTSGGTDTQYF
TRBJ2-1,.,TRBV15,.,TGTGCCACCAGCAGAGAAGCCAGGGGCGAAGAGACCCAGTTCTTC,CATSREARGEETQFF
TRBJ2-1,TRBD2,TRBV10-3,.,TGTGCCATCAGTGGGCCACCCGGGACTAGCGGATACAATGAGCAGTTCTTC,CAISGPPGTSGYNEQFF